This T cell receptor (beta chain) was profiled in a study of blood T cell repertoires in COVID-19. Self-reported history from a screening survey and questionnaire set each donor's cohort. V was pared by 6 bases and J by 1 base, with 12 bases between. There are 15 residues in the CDR3. Germline V gene lookup returns CDR1 MNHEY and CDR2 SVGAGI. This clone was observed a single time. Source study methods: Reference gene primers were amplified, and this amplification served to estimate nucleated cell counts. Sequencing was performed with immunoSEQ multiplex PCR; in TCRdb, only in-frame clones are kept and a portion is missing. That table is the source of V, J and clone size, and D and trimming were worked out from the DNA. The sample consists of fewer than 350,000 clones, approximately 91% of them appearing once.

The source is a man aged 60-69 years who had recovered from COVID-19. The chain has TRBV6-5 and TRBJ2-2, with a weak D call TRBD1 (6 bases). The material sequenced was PBMCs or T cells enriched from blood (not recorded which). This chain's CDR3 is CASRIDRRNTGELFF. In DNA form, the CDR3 reads TGTGCCAGCAGGATAGACAGGAGGAACACCGGGGAGCTGTTTTTT.